This T cell receptor (beta chain) was obtained from a study of CD8 T cells in ankylosing spondylitis. TCRdb re-called the 5' RACE reads through MiXCR, storing one row per CDR3 protein. The table lists 300,000 to 400,000 distinct CDR3 sequences, roughly 14% of them singletons. V lost 4 bases to trimming and J lost 2 bases; unmatched junction nucleotides: 3. Germline-derived CDR1 and CDR2 are LGHNT and FRNRAP. The CDR3 consists of 14 residues. The sequencing sample was made of blood, either unsorted or a sorted T cell fraction (not recorded which). This sequence joins TRBV12-5 and TRBJ2-5; 8 nucleotides match TRBD2. The origin of this receptor is a male donor with ankylosing spondylitis or in good health (not recorded which). DNA of the CDR3: TGTGCTAGTGGTTCTGGACTAGCTCAAGAGACCCAGTACTTC. Protein: CASGSGLAQETQYF.